This T cell receptor (beta chain) was sequenced for a study of T cell repertoires in cytomegalovirus infection. Study summary: Public TCR beta signatures indicated both CMV infection and matching HLA type.

TCRdb independently ran MiXCR on the reads; one entry per CDR3 protein. The sample holds some 400,000 distinct CDR3 sequences, approximately 30% seen once. Trimming pared 0 bases from V and 0 bases from J, leaving 15 bases between. The CDR3 contains 16 residues. Germline V lookup: CDR1 DFQATT, CDR2 SNEGSKA (reference sequence). The rearrangement links TRBV20-1 to TRBJ2-7; D is possibly TRBD2 (6 bases). The clonotype comes from a human donor in good health (CMV status not recorded). Some clones in this sample may be carry-over from other donors' samples. Sequenced: PBMCs. The CDR3 DNA reads TGCAGTGCTAGAGATGGGACGCGGGGAAGCTCCTACGAGCAGTACTTC. Its translation is CSARDGTRGSSYEQYF.